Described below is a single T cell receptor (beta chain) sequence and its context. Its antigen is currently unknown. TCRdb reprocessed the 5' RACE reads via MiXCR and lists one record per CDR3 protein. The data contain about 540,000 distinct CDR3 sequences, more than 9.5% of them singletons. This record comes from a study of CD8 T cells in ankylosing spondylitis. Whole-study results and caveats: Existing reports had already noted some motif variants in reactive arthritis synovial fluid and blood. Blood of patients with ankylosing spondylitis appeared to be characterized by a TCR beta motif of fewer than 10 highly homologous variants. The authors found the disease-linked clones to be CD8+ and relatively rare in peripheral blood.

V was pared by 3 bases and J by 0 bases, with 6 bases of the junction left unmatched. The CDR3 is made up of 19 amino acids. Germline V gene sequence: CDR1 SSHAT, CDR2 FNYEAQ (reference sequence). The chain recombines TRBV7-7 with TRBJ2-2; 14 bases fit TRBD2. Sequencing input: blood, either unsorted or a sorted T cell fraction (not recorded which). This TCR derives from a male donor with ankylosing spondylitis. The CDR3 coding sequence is TGTGCCAGCAGCTTCCCTGGGACTAGCGGGAGCCCGAACACCGGGGAGCTGTTTTTT. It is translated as CASSFPGTSGSPNTGELFF. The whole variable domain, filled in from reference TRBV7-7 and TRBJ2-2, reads GAGVSQSPRYKVTKRGQDVTLRCDPISSHATLYWYQQALGQGPEFLTYFNYEAQPDKSGLPSDRFSAERPEGSISTLTIQRTEQRDSAMYRCASSFPGTSGSPNTGELFFGEGSRLTVL.